These T cell receptor beta chains were read from a single sample in a study of blood T cells in healthy people across ages. One entry per CDR3 protein, called by TCRdb with MiXCR from the 5' RACE reads. The top ten clones hold over 2% of a sample with over 1,500,000 distinct CDR3 sequences, around 50% of them seen once. The sequencing input was blood. The receptors here all came from a woman aged 40 to 50 in good health. CDR3s include the opening cysteine and the closing phenylalanine or tryptophan. A D gene is named only where the DNA matches it firmly. Clone sizes are given selectively: once, few, many, or a class where the clone is expanded.

v_call: TRBV4-2
j_call: TRBJ1-4
clone_size: few
d_call: TRBD1
cdr3_nt: TGTGCCAGCAGCCAAGATGGACAGGGTAATGAAAAACTGTTTTTT
cdr3_aa: CASSQDGQGNEKLFF

v_call: TRBV20-1
j_call: TRBJ2-1
clone_size: NA
d_call: NA
cdr3_nt: TGCAGTGCTAGAGAGAATTACAATGAGCAGTTCTTC
cdr3_aa: CSARENYNEQFF

v_call: TRBV20-1
j_call: TRBJ1-5
clone_size: NA
d_call: NA
cdr3_nt: TGCAGTGCGGGGGGGGTGCAGGGACAAAGTAGCGGTAGGCGCAATCAGCCCCAGCATTTT
cdr3_aa: CSAGGVQGQSSGRRNQPQHF

v_call: TRBV4-3
j_call: TRBJ2-3
clone_size: few
d_call: TRBD2
cdr3_nt: TGCGCCAGCAGCCATGTCGGGAGGGGAGCGACAGATACGCAGTATTTT
cdr3_aa: CASSHVGRGATDTQYF

v_call: TRBV20-1
j_call: TRBJ2-1
clone_size: many
d_call: TRBD2
cdr3_nt: TGCAGTGCTCAACCACCCGGGGGGTTGTACAATGAGCAGTTCTTC
cdr3_aa: CSAQPPGGLYNEQFF

v_call: TRBV20-1
j_call: TRBJ2-1
clone_size: few
d_call: NA
cdr3_nt: TGCAGTGCTAGAGAGCAGGGGAATGAGCAGTTCTTC
cdr3_aa: CSAREQGNEQFF

v_call: TRBV10-3
j_call: TRBJ2-1
clone_size: NA
d_call: TRBD1
cdr3_nt: TGTGCCATCAGTGAGGGGACAGGGGGGTACAATGAGCAGTTCTTC
cdr3_aa: CAISEGTGGYNEQFF

v_call: TRBV5-1
j_call: TRBJ2-2
clone_size: NA
d_call: TRBD1
cdr3_nt: TGCGCCAGCAGCTCTACGCTGGGACAGGGGTTCGGGGAGCTGTTTTTT
cdr3_aa: CASSSTLGQGFGELFF

v_call: TRBV2
j_call: TRBJ1-5
clone_size: few
d_call: TRBD1
cdr3_nt: TGTGCCAGCAGTGGAGACAGGGTCAATCAGCCCCAGCATTTT
cdr3_aa: CASSGDRVNQPQHF

v_call: TRBV7-2
j_call: TRBJ2-5
clone_size: NA
d_call: NA
cdr3_nt: TGTGCCAGCAGCTTAACAAGGGGGGGGCCAGGAGAGACCCAGTACTTC
cdr3_aa: CASSLTRGGPGETQYF

v_call: TRBV15
j_call: TRBJ1-1
clone_size: NA
d_call: NA
cdr3_nt: TGTGCCACCAGCAGAGAATTTACCACTGAAGCTTTCTTT
cdr3_aa: CATSREFTTEAFF

v_call: TRBV29-1
j_call: TRBJ1-6
clone_size: NA
d_call: NA
cdr3_nt: TGCAGCGTTGAGGCGCCCAGAGACTATAATTCACCCCTCCACTTT
cdr3_aa: CSVEAPRDYNSPLHF

v_call: TRBV7-2
j_call: TRBJ1-6
clone_size: NA
d_call: NA
cdr3_nt: TGTGCCAGCAGCGTAGCGGTGGGACAACCCCTCCACTTT
cdr3_aa: CASSVAVGQPLHF

v_call: TRBV6-2/TRBV6-3
j_call: TRBJ2-4
clone_size: NA
d_call: NA
cdr3_nt: TGTGCCAGCAGTTACCCAATTTCTTCGGTATCCGAAAACATTCAGTACTTC
cdr3_aa: CASSYPISSVSENIQYF

v_call: TRBV20-1
j_call: TRBJ2-7
clone_size: NA
d_call: NA
cdr3_nt: TGCAGTGCTAGCCCACTAAAGGTTGGCACAACCTACGAGCAGTACTTC
cdr3_aa: CSASPLKVGTTYEQYF

v_call: TRBV29-1
j_call: TRBJ2-7
clone_size: NA
d_call: NA
cdr3_nt: TGCAGCCGGCGGAACGAGCAGTACTTC
cdr3_aa: CSRRNEQYF

v_call: TRBV11-2
j_call: TRBJ2-3
clone_size: few
d_call: NA
cdr3_nt: TGTGCCAGCAGCAGAAACAGGGTTGCGGATACGCAGTATTTT
cdr3_aa: CASSRNRVADTQYF

v_call: TRBV28
j_call: TRBJ2-7
clone_size: NA
d_call: NA
cdr3_nt: TGTGCCAGCAGTTTCATCCAGGGCGGCAATTACTACGAGCAGTACTTC
cdr3_aa: CASSFIQGGNYYEQYF

v_call: TRBV6-2/TRBV6-3
j_call: TRBJ2-7
clone_size: NA
d_call: TRBD2
cdr3_nt: TGTGCCGGCAGTTACGAAAGGCGAGCGAGCGGGAACTACGAGCAGTACTTC
cdr3_aa: CAGSYERRASGNYEQYF

v_call: TRBV29-1
j_call: TRBJ1-2
clone_size: NA
d_call: NA
cdr3_nt: TGCAGCGTTGAAGTGAAGGGGGGGAACGGCTACACCTTC
cdr3_aa: CSVEVKGGNGYTF

v_call: TRBV6-5
j_call: TRBJ2-7
clone_size: few
d_call: NA
cdr3_nt: TGTGCCAGCAGTTCCCGAATTGGCTACGAGCAGTACTTC
cdr3_aa: CASSSRIGYEQYF

v_call: TRBV19
j_call: TRBJ2-5
clone_size: few
d_call: TRBD1
cdr3_nt: TGTGCCAGTAGTACGTGGGACAGGGGATTGGGGGAGACCCAGTACTTC
cdr3_aa: CASSTWDRGLGETQYF

v_call: TRBV5-1
j_call: TRBJ2-1
clone_size: NA
d_call: TRBD2
cdr3_nt: TGCGCCAGCAGCCCGGGACTAGCGGGGGGGCGGGATGAGCAGTTCTTC
cdr3_aa: CASSPGLAGGRDEQFF